Listed here are 10 T cell receptor beta chains from one sample, sequenced in a study of shared clonotypes between healthy human individuals (dated by TCRdb to the early 2020s). The library relied on the immunoSEQ multiplex PCR assay. The source is immuneACCESS, and TCRdb retained only in-frame sequences with V and J called. Part of the clones is not carried over; for the studies checked, unresolved V genes explain less than half of this, and the remainder is unexplained. Here the sample has hundreds of thousands of clones; roughly 78% occur a single time. Clones ranked in the top ten supply under 2% of the sample. The sequencing sample was made of memory CD4+ T cells sorted from blood. This sample's cell subset or site label indicates: CD45RA-negative fraction. Receptors originate from a woman in her 30s in good health.

The V gene is TRBV4-1, the J gene TRBJ2-7, with 8 bases fitting TRBD1. The CDR3 extends over 15 amino acids. Germline loops: CDR1 MGHRA, CDR2 YSYEKL. V trimming: 2 bases; J trimming: 3 bases; junction bases outside the gene matches: 6. CDR3: CASSQPPTGVYEQYF. Here the CDR3 DNA reads TGCGCCAGCAGCCAACCACCGACAGGGGTCTACGAGCAGTACTTC.

V is TRBV5-6 and J is TRBJ2-2, with a weak D call TRBD2 (5 bases). The CDR3 length is 16 residues. Trimming removed 4 bases from V and 2 bases from J, with 15 bases in between. The V gene's germline CDR1 is SGHDT and CDR2 YYEEEE. CDR3 loop: CASSPVSGVNTGELFF. The CDR3 bases are TGTGCCAGCAGCCCGGTGTCCGGGGTAAACACCGGGGAGCTGTTTTTT.

This clone was recorded many times. The V gene is TRBV5-1, the J gene TRBJ2-3; D is unclear. The germline CDR1 and CDR2 sequences are SGHRS and YFSETQ. Trimming pared 6 bases from V and 1 base from J, leaving 15 bases between. The CDR3 loop spans 15 amino acids. CDR3 region: CASKGLGKGTDTQYF. The CDR3 DNA is TGCGCCAGCAAGGGTCTAGGGAAAGGCACAGATACGCAGTATTTT.

The chain couples TRBV5-3 to TRBJ1-2; weak D call: TRBD1 (6 bases). TRBV5-3 is recorded as an ORF, its role being uncertain. The CDR3 is 15 residues long. Trimming stripped 0 bases from V and 4 bases from J, with 13 bases between. CDR3 nucleotide sequence: TGTGCCAGAAGCTTGGAGGGCAGGGGAACCTATGGCTACACCTTC. Translation gives CARSLEGRGTYGYTF.

This clone was found a few times. The same CDR3 arises from other DNA sequences in this sample as well. The chain carries TRBV7-9 and TRBJ2-7; TRBD2 agrees at 9 bases. The V gene end was trimmed by 1 base and the J gene end by 4 bases; junction bases not matched to a gene: 2. CDR1 and CDR2 from the germline V gene are SEHNR and FQNEAQ (reference sequence). The length of the CDR3 is 14 residues. The CDR3 DNA sequence: TGTGCCAGCAGCTTAGAGGGACTAGCTTACGAGCAGTACTTC. Translating gives CASSLEGLAYEQYF.

This rearrangement joins TRBV28 to TRBJ1-2; 7 nucleotides match TRBD1. Germline-derived CDR1 and CDR2 are MDHEN and SYDVKM. The CDR3 runs to 15 residues. Trimming took 5 bases from V and 7 from J; bases not matched to a gene: 13. CDR3 sequence (DNA): TGTGCCAGCAGTCAGGGGACAGTCGGCCGGGGTGGCTACACCTTC. Residues: CASSQGTVGRGGYTF.

The chain uses TRBV30 and TRBJ2-7; no reliable D call. Germline V gene lookup returns CDR1 GTSNPN and CDR2 SVGIG (reference sequence). The CDR3 is 12 residues long. V was pared by 2 bases and J by 5 bases, with 10 bases between. CDR3 region: CAWSRVWNEQYF. Here the CDR3 DNA reads TGTGCCTGGAGTAGGGTGTGGAACGAGCAGTACTTC.

The CDR3 loop is CASSPHPGVGYTF. DNA for the CDR3: TGTGCCAGCAGCCCCCACCCAGGGGTCGGCTACACCTTC. The chain links TRBV7-3 to TRBJ1-2; weak D call: TRBD1 (6 bases). Germline V gene data show CDR1 as SGHTA and CDR2 as FQGTGA. V was cut by 5 bases and J by 8 bases, with 15 bases left in between. This CDR3 region has 13 residues.

This clone came up once. The chain carries TRBV5-1 and TRBJ2-7, with 9 positions matching TRBD1. The trim removed 4 bases at V and 6 bases at J, leaving 5 bases unmatched. The V gene's germline CDR1 is SGHRS and CDR2 YFSETQ. CDR3 length: 13 residues. CDR3 in DNA: TGCGCCAGCAGCGGGGGACAGGGTCGCGAGCAGTACTTC. Translation: CASSGGQGREQYF. Combining the CDR3 with reference TRBV5-1 and TRBJ2-7 gives the whole variable domain KAGVTQTPRYLIKTRGQQVTLSCSPISGHRSVSWYQQTPGQGLQFLFEYFSETQRNKGNFPGRFSGRQFSNSRSEMNVSTLELGDSALYLCASSGGQGREQYFGPGTRLTVT.

The CDR3 DNA reads TGTGCCAGCGCAGGGATAGGGTACGGCAATGAGCAGTTCTTC. It encodes CASAGIGYGNEQFF. V and J are TRBV7-6 and TRBJ2-1, with a possible D match to TRBD1 (5 bases). V lost 8 bases to trimming and J lost 6 bases, with 17 bases between them. Per the germline V gene, CDR1 is SGHVS and CDR2 is FNYEAQ. The CDR3 runs to 14 residues.